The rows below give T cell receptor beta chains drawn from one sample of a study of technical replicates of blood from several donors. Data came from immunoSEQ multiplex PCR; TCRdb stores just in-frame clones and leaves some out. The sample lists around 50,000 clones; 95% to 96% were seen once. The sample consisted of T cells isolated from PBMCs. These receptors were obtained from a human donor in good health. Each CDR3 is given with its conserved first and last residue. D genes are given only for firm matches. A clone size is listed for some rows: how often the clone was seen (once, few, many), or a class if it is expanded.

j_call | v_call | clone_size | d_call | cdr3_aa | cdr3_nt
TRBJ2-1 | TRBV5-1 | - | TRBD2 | CASSGGTSDWNEQFF | TGCGCCAGCAGCGGGGGGACTAGCGACTGGAATGAGCAGTTCTTC
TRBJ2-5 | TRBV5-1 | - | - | CASSLEPITQETQYF | TGCGCCAGCAGCTTGGAACCTATCACCCAAGAGACCCAGTACTTC
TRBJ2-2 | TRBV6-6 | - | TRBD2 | CASHSTSGRPGELFF | TGTGCCAGCCATTCGACTAGCGGTAGACCCGGGGAGCTGTTTTTT
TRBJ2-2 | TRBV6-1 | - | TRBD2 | CASRSGSANTGELFF | TGTGCCAGCAGAAGCGGGAGCGCGAACACCGGGGAGCTGTTTTTT
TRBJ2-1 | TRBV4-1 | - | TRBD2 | CASSQLPTSGTWNEQFF | TGCGCCAGCAGCCAACTGCCCACTAGCGGAACTTGGAATGAGCAGTTCTTC
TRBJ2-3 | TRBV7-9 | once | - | CASSPTNPKVGFTDTQYF | TGTGCCAGCAGCCCTACTAACCCAAAAGTGGGTTTCACAGATACGCAGTATTTT
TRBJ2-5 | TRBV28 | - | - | CASSPKWGEETQYF | TGTGCCAGCAGTCCAAAATGGGGAGAAGAGACCCAGTACTTC
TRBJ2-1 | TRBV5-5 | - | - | CASSLMYWRANEQFF | TGTGCCAGCAGCTTAATGTACTGGCGGGCCAATGAGCAGTTCTTC
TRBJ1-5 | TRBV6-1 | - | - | CASSEEQGSFQPQHF | TGTGCCAGCAGTGAGGAGCAGGGTTCCTTCCAGCCCCAGCATTTT
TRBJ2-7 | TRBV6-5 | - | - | CASSFAIRYEQYF | TGTGCCAGCAGCTTTGCGATACGCTACGAGCAGTACTTC
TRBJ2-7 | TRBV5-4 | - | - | CASSISYSYEQYF | TGTGCCAGCAGCATTAGTTACTCCTACGAGCAGTACTTC
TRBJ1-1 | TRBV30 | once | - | CACEEAFF | TGTGCCTGCGAGGAAGCTTTCTTT
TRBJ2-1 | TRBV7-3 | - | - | CASSPQRASYNEQFF | TGTGCCAGCAGCCCCCAGCGTGCCTCCTACAATGAGCAGTTCTTC